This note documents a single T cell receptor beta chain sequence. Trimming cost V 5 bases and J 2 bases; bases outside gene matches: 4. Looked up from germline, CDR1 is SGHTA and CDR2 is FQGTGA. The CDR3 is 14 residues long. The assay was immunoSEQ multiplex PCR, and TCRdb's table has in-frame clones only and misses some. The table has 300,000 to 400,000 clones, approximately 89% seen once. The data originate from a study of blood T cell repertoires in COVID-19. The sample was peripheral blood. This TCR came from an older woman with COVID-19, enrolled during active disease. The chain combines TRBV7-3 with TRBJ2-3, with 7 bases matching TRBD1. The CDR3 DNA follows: TGTGCCAGCAGCAAGGGACAGAACACAGATACGCAGTATTTT. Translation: CASSKGQNTDTQYF. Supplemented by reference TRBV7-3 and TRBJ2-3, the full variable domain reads GAGVSQTPSNKVTEKGKYVELRCDPISGHTALYWYRQSLGQGPEFLIYFQGTGAADDSGLPNDRFFAVRPEGSVSTLKIQRTERGDSAVYLCASSKGQNTDTQYFGPGTRLTVL.